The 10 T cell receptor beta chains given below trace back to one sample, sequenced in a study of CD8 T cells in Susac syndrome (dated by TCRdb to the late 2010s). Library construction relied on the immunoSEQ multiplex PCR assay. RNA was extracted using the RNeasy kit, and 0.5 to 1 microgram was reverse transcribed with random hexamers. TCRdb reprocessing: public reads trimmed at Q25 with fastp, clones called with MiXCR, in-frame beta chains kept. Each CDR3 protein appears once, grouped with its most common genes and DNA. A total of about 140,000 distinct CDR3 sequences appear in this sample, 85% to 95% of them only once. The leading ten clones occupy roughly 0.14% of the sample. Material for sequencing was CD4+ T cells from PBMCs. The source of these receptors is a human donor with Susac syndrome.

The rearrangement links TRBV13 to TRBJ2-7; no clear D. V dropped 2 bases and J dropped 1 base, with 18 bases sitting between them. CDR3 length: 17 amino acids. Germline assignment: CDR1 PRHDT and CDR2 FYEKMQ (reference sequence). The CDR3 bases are TGTGCCAGCAGCTTAATCTCAAACTACGGCAGATCCTACGAGCAGTACTTC. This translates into CASSLISNYGRSYEQYF. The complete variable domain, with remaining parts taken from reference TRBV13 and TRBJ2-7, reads AAGVIQSPRHLIKEKRETATLKCYPIPRHDTVYWYQQGPGQDPQFLISFYEKMQSDKGSIPDRFSAQQFSDYHSELNMSSLELGDSALYFCASSLISNYGRSYEQYFGPGTRLTVT.

The CDR3 protein is CASSRTAPYGYTF. Here the CDR3 DNA reads TGTGCCAGCAGCCGTACAGCCCCATATGGCTACACCTTC. The chain links TRBV14 to TRBJ1-2; no clear D gene. CDR1 SGHDN and CDR2 FVKESK come from the germline V gene. The V and J ends lost 4 bases and 5 bases respectively, with 11 bases between them. The CDR3 contains 13 residues.

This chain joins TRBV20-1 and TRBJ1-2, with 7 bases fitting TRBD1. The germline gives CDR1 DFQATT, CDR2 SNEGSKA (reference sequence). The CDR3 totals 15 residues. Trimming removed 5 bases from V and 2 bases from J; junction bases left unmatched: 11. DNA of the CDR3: TGCAGTGCTGGACGACACCCGGGACAGAACTATGGCTACACCTTC. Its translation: CSAGRHPGQNYGYTF.

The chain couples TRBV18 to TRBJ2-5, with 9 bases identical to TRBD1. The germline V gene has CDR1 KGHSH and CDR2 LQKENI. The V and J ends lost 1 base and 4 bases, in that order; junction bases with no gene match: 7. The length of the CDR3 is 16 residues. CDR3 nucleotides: TGTGCCAGCTCACCACTACAGGGGGCGCTCGGAGAGACCCAGTACTTC. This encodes CASSPLQGALGETQYF.

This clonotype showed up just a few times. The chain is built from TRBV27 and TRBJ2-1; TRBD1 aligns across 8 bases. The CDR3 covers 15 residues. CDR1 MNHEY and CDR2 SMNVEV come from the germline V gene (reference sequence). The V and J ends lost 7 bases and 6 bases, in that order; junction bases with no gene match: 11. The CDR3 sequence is CASTGRTGFGNEQFF. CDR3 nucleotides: TGTGCCAGCACCGGAAGGACAGGGTTCGGCAATGAGCAGTTCTTC.

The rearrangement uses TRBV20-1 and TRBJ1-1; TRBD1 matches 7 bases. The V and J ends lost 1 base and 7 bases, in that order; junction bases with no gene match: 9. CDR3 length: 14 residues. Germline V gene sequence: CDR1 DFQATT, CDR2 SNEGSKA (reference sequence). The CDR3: CSARVLGQASEAFF. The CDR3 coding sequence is TGCAGTGCTAGAGTCCTCGGACAGGCAAGTGAAGCTTTCTTT.

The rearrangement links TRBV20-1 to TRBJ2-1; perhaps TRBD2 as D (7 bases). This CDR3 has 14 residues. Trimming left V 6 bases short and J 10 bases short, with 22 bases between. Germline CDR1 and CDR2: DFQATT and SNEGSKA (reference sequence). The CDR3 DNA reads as TGCAGTGCCGCGGTTGGGGTGGGGGGGCGCGAGCAGTTCTTC. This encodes CSAAVGVGGREQFF.

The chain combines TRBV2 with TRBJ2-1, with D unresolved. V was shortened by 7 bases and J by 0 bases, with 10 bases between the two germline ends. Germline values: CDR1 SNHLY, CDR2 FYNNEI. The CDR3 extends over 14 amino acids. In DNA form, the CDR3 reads TGTGCCAGCATACTCGACCGCTCCTACAATGAGCAGTTCTTC. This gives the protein CASILDRSYNEQFF.

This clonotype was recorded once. CDR3 sequence (DNA): TGTGCCAGCAGTTCTAGCGGGAGGGCCCTGATGAGCTCCTACAATGAGCAGTTCTTC. This codes for CASSSSGRALMSSYNEQFF. The chain carries TRBV6-5 and TRBJ2-1; 12 bases fit TRBD2. CDR1 and CDR2 from the germline V gene are MNHEY and SVGAGI. The CDR3 runs to 19 residues. V gave up 4 bases and J gave up 0 bases; unmatched junction bases: 10.

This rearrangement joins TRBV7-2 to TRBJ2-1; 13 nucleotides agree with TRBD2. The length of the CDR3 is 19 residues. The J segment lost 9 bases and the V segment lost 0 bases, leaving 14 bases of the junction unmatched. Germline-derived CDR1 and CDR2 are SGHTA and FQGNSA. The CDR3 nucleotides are TGTGCCAGCAGCTTAGCGCCTGGGACTAGCGGGACCAGACGGGGTGAGCAGTTCTTC. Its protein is CASSLAPGTSGTRRGEQFF.